This entry lists 29 T cell receptor beta chains sequenced from one sample in a study of beta chain features in type 1 diabetes. Investigators reverse transcribed all isolated RNA, so they sequenced expressed TCRB transcripts. Profiled with immunoSEQ multiplex PCR; TCRdb holds only in-frame clones, not every one. The sample has about 250,000 clones; 11% to 15% are singletons. The specimen was naive CD4+ T cells from blood. Receptors were obtained from a woman in her thirties or forties in good health.

This clone was picked up a small number of times. The chain combines TRBV19 with TRBJ1-1; 7 nucleotides line up with TRBD1. Looked up from germline, CDR1 is LNHDA and CDR2 is SQIVND (reference sequence). J gave up 3 bases and V 5 bases, and 6 bases lay outside the gene matches. CDR3 size: 14 residues. As DNA, the CDR3 is TGTGCCAGTAGTCCGGGACAGCTATACACTGAAGCTTTCTTT. Encoded protein: CASSPGQLYTEAFF.

The chain has TRBV11-2 and TRBJ2-5; the D gene is possibly TRBD2 (6 bases). The CDR3 loop spans 15 amino acids. V lost 7 bases and J lost 5, with 20 bases in between. Germline CDR1 and CDR2: SGHAT and FQNNGV. CDR3 residues: CASTLGRGGRETQYF. The CDR3 DNA is TGTGCCAGCACCCTGGGCCGAGGAGGGCGGGAGACCCAGTACTTC.

This chain links TRBV5-4 with TRBJ1-4; D unclear. CDR1 and CDR2 (germline): SGHNT, YYREEE (reference sequence). This CDR3 has 18 residues. V lost 0 bases and J 0 bases, leaving 15 bases between the germline ends. The CDR3 loop reads CASSLGSGRSATNEKLFF. The CDR3, as DNA: TGTGCCAGCAGCTTGGGTAGCGGCAGGTCTGCAACTAATGAAAAACTGTTTTTT.

This clone was counted a few times. V is TRBV6-5 and J is TRBJ2-2; TRBD1 might be the D (8 bases). The ends were cut back, 4 bases at V and 5 bases at J, with 14 bases in the middle. The CDR3 extends over 15 amino acids. Germline CDR1 MNHEY, CDR2 SVGAGI. The CDR3 reads CASSWTGRGTGELFF. The CDR3 DNA sequence: TGTGCCAGCAGTTGGACAGGGAGGGGGACCGGGGAGCTGTTTTTT.

This clone turned up a few times. The V call is TRBV9, the J call TRBJ1-2; 8 bases agree with TRBD1. V trimming: 1 base; J trimming: 7 bases; junction bases outside the gene matches: 3. The CDR3 sequence is 13 residues long. Germline V gene sequence: CDR1 SGDLS, CDR2 YYNGEE. The CDR3 region has the DNA TGTGCCAGCAGCGTACGGCAGGGGGCTGGCTACACCTTC. Protein product: CASSVRQGAGYTF.

There are a few counts of this clone. The chain links TRBV7-6 to TRBJ2-4, with TRBD1 as a possible D gene (6 bases). This CDR3 contains 15 residues. V lost 5 bases and J 0 bases, leaving 11 bases between the germline ends. The V gene's germline CDR1 is SGHVS and CDR2 FNYEAQ. The CDR3 here is CASSTQDRAKNIQYF. The CDR3, as DNA: TGTGCCAGCAGCACCCAGGACAGAGCCAAAAACATTCAGTACTTC.

This clone was detected a few times. One end of the junction does not line up with germline, which may come from a read error. The V and J genes are TRBV7-2 and TRBJ2-5, with a tentative D call TRBD1 (6 bases). CDR1 and CDR2 (germline): SGHTA, FQGNSA. This CDR3 has 13 amino acids. The CDR3 region is CASSIAGAETQYF. The CDR3 region has the DNA TGTGCCAGCAGCATAGCAGGGGCGGAGACCCAGTACTTC.

This clone was counted a few times. V usage is TRBV6-1 and J usage is TRBJ2-1; 8 bases are a match to TRBD1. Germline CDR1 is MNHNS and CDR2 is SASEGT. This CDR3 has 14 amino acids. After removal of 4 bases from V and 4 bases from J, the junction contained 3 bases not matched to a gene. CDR3: CASSGGQGYNEQFF. The CDR3 DNA reads TGTGCCAGCAGTGGAGGACAGGGTTACAATGAGCAGTTCTTC.

CDR3 in DNA: TGTGCCAGCAGCCGACCGCCAGGGACAGGGGTTGGCTATGGCTACACCTTC. Its protein is CASSRPPGTGVGYGYTF. The rearrangement uses TRBV9 and TRBJ1-2, with 10 bases aligning to TRBD1. V trimming: 4 bases; J trimming: 4 bases; junction bases outside the gene matches: 13. Germline CDR1 SGDLS, CDR2 YYNGEE. There are 17 residues in the CDR3.

V and J are TRBV7-9 and TRBJ2-2; weak D call: TRBD2 (6 bases). CDR1 SEHNR and CDR2 FQNEAQ come from the germline V gene (reference sequence). The V end was cut by 5 bases, the J end by 13 bases, with 14 bases between. CDR3 length: 12 residues. This CDR3 is CASSIRDSGLFF. In nucleotides, the CDR3 is TGTGCCAGCAGCATCCGGGACTCAGGGCTGTTTTTT.

The CDR3, as DNA: TGCGCCAGCAGCCCGGGACAGGGGATTGGGTATAGCAATCAGCCCCAGCATTTT. It translates to CASSPGQGIGYSNQPQHF. The V gene is TRBV5-1, the J gene TRBJ1-5; 10 bases match TRBD1. Germline V gene lookup returns CDR1 SGHRS and CDR2 YFSETQ. The CDR3 contains 18 residues. Trimming cost V 4 bases and J 0 bases; bases outside gene matches: 10.

The CDR3, as DNA: TGTGCCAGCAGCCCCAGACTAGCGGGGACAGTAATGGCGCAGTATTTT. It yields the protein CASSPRLAGTVMAQYF. The chain links TRBV7-2 to TRBJ2-3; 11 bases agree with TRBD2. The CDR3 totals 16 residues. V was clipped by 5 bases and J by 10 bases; unmatched bases: 14. The germline V gene has CDR1 SGHTA and CDR2 FQGNSA.

The V call is TRBV7-9, the J call TRBJ2-7; D might be TRBD2 (7 bases). Germline V lookup: CDR1 SEHNR, CDR2 FQNEAQ (reference sequence). The CDR3 is 18 amino acids. V shed 1 base and J shed 7 bases, with 26 bases lying between them. CDR3 in DNA: TGTGCCAGCAGCTTAGTTCTTATGGTTGGGGGGGCCGCTTCGGAGCAGTACTTC. This encodes CASSLVLMVGGAASEQYF. Full variable domain (missing parts from reference TRBV7-9 and TRBJ2-7): DTGVSQNPRHKITKRGQNVTFRCDPISEHNRLYWYRQTLGQGPEFLTYFQNEAQLEKSRLLSDRFSAERPKGSFSTLEIQRTEQGDSAMYLCASSLVLMVGGAASEQYFGPGTRLTVT.

This clone turned up a few times. V and J are TRBV19 and TRBJ1-4; D is unclear. V gave up 6 bases and J gave up 0 bases, with 14 bases separating them. The CDR3 is made up of 16 amino acids. Germline CDR1 is LNHDA and CDR2 is SQIVND (reference sequence). CDR3 in amino acids: CASRDRRGSTNEKLFF. CDR3 sequence (DNA): TGTGCCAGTAGAGACCGACGGGGTTCAACTAATGAAAAACTGTTTTTT.

This clone was detected a few times. This chain connects TRBV6-5 to TRBJ1-1; possible D gene TRBD1, 6 bases. There are 13 residues in the CDR3. V shed 6 bases and J shed 7 bases, with 15 bases lying between them. The germline V gene encodes CDR1 MNHEY and CDR2 SVGAGI. The CDR3 loop is CASRDPGQGEAFF. CDR3 nucleotides: TGTGCCAGCAGAGATCCGGGACAAGGTGAAGCTTTCTTT.

The gene calls are TRBV6-5 and TRBJ2-1; 8 bases are shared with TRBD2. J lost 6 bases, V lost 0 bases, and 7 bases had no gene match. Per the germline V gene, CDR1 is MNHEY and CDR2 is SVGAGI. CDR3 length: 16 residues. The CDR3 DNA sequence: TGTGCCAGCAGTTACTCGACGGGGGGGGGCCTCAATGAGCAGTTCTTC. It is translated as CASSYSTGGGLNEQFF.

This clone was found a few times. The chain uses TRBV29-1 and TRBJ2-7; 7 bases are shared with TRBD1. The germline gives CDR1 SQVTM, CDR2 ANQGSEA. The J segment lost 5 bases and the V segment lost 7 bases, leaving 8 bases of the junction unmatched. CDR3 size: 12 residues. The CDR3 region is CSGRDSFDEQYF. The DNA for the CDR3 is TGCAGCGGACGGGACAGTTTTGACGAGCAGTACTTC.

The chain combines TRBV5-1 with TRBJ2-1; the D gene is possibly TRBD1 (6 bases). V gave up 1 base and J gave up 2 bases, with 19 bases separating them. The germline V gene encodes CDR1 SGHRS and CDR2 YFSETQ. The CDR3 runs 18 residues. The CDR3 is CASSLRRPRQGTYNEQFF. Written as DNA, the CDR3 is TGCGCCAGCAGCTTGAGGCGCCCGCGGCAGGGGACCTACAATGAGCAGTTCTTC.

There are a few counts of this clone. The chain couples TRBV6-5 to TRBJ2-7, with 7 nucleotides matching TRBD1. The J segment lost 2 bases and the V segment lost 7 bases, leaving 5 bases of the junction unmatched. CDR1 and CDR2 from the germline V gene are MNHEY and SVGAGI. The CDR3 is made up of 13 amino acids. DNA for the CDR3: TGTGCCAGCACCGGACAGGATACCTACGAGCAGTACTTC. Translating it yields CASTGQDTYEQYF.

The V and J genes are TRBV7-9 and TRBJ2-3; 10 nucleotides agree with TRBD1. V was pared by 5 bases and J by 1 base, with 3 bases of the junction left unmatched. The length of the CDR3 is 15 residues. Per germline, CDR1 SEHNR and CDR2 FQNEAQ (reference sequence). The CDR3 here is CASSTGQGGTDTQYF. In DNA, the CDR3 is TGTGCCAGCAGCACAGGACAGGGGGGCACAGATACGCAGTATTTT.

This clone was seen a handful of times. The J gene is TRBJ1-2, the V gene TRBV6-6; 9 positions match TRBD1. CDR3 size: 16 residues. The germline V gene encodes CDR1 MNHNY and CDR2 SVGAGI (reference sequence). The J segment lost 4 bases and the V segment lost 6 bases, leaving 12 bases of the junction unmatched. Here the CDR3 reads CASSQPSDRGSYGYTF. CDR3 DNA sequence: TGTGCCAGCAGCCAACCTTCGGACAGGGGAAGCTATGGCTACACCTTC.

This clone was seen only a few times. The chain is built from TRBV2 and TRBJ2-7, with 8 positions matching TRBD1. The CDR3 covers 14 residues. J gave up 3 bases and V 8 bases, and 9 bases lay outside the gene matches. The germline CDR1 and CDR2 sequences are SNHLY and FYNNEI. The CDR3 bases are TGTGCCAGCTATCGGGACAGGACCTTCTACGAGCAGTACTTC. Encoded protein: CASYRDRTFYEQYF.

This clone is a singleton in its sample. V is TRBV27 and J is TRBJ1-6, with D unresolved. The CDR3 contains 15 residues. Germline values: CDR1 MNHEY, CDR2 SMNVEV (reference sequence). Trimming removed 2 bases from V and 11 bases from J, with 16 bases in between. This CDR3 is CASSLPALGRTPLHF. The CDR3 DNA follows: TGTGCCAGCAGTTTACCCGCACTAGGGAGGACACCCCTCCACTTT.

Many counts were recorded for this clone. The gene calls are TRBV4-3 and TRBJ2-2; TRBD1 matches at 7 bases. Trimming cost V 0 bases and J 6 bases; bases outside gene matches: 4. The CDR3 runs to 15 residues. Germline V gene sequence: CDR1 LGHNA, CDR2 YSLEER. The CDR3 DNA reads as TGCGCCAGCAGCCAAGACCACAGGGGTCCCGGGGAGCTGTTTTTT. This encodes CASSQDHRGPGELFF.

This clone has just a few counts. This chain links TRBV11-2 with TRBJ1-2; 9 bases are a match to TRBD1. CDR3 size: 17 residues. V lost 4 bases to trimming and J lost 4 bases; unmatched junction nucleotides: 13. CDR1 is SGHAT, CDR2 FQNNGV, per germline. The CDR3 protein is CASSWTGQGGRVYGYTF. The CDR3 DNA follows: TGTGCCAGCAGCTGGACGGGACAGGGTGGAAGAGTCTATGGCTACACCTTC.

The chain employs TRBV7-9 and TRBJ1-5; TRBD1 matches at 7 bases. The CDR3 loop spans 15 amino acids. Germline CDR1 is SEHNR and CDR2 is FQNEAQ (reference sequence). The V gene end was trimmed by 6 bases and the J gene end by 2 bases; junction bases not matched to a gene: 7. The CDR3 sequence: CASRPYTGGNQPQHF. CDR3 nucleotide sequence: TGTGCCAGCAGGCCTTACACAGGGGGCAATCAGCCCCAGCATTTT.

The table lists this clone with a few counts. V gene TRBV2 combines with J gene TRBJ2-6; possibly TRBD1 for D (6 bases). There are 16 residues in the CDR3. In germline, CDR1 is SNHLY, CDR2 FYNNEI. The ends were cut back, 6 bases at V and 0 bases at J, with 12 bases in the middle. CDR3 region: CASSGDNFSGANVLTF. As DNA, the CDR3 is TGTGCCAGCAGCGGGGACAACTTCTCTGGGGCCAACGTCCTGACTTTC.

This clone was observed a handful of times. The J gene is TRBJ1-6, the V gene TRBV9; the D is unclear. This CDR3 is 14 amino acids long. V was pared by 5 bases and J by 5 bases, with 11 bases between. Germline CDR1 and CDR2: SGDLS and YYNGEE. The CDR3 region has the DNA TGTGCCAGCAGTTTAGCACCGAATAATTCACCCCTCCACTTT. Its protein is CASSLAPNNSPLHF.

This clone has at least ten counts. The rearrangement links TRBV10-3 to TRBJ2-7; 7 bases agree with TRBD1. V trimming: 5 bases; J trimming: 5 bases; junction bases outside the gene matches: 6. Germline V gives CDR1 ENHRY, CDR2 SYGVKD. The CDR3 runs 13 residues. The CDR3 is CAISWTGGDEQYF. CDR3 DNA sequence: TGTGCCATCAGTTGGACAGGAGGTGACGAGCAGTACTTC.